Listed here are 30 T cell receptor beta chains from one sample, sequenced in a study of shared clonotypes between healthy human individuals. Sequenced by immunoSEQ multiplex PCR; TCRdb stores in-frame clones only, minus some. This table has some 2.3 million clones, about 92% appearing once. Sequenced sample: naive CD4+ T cells from PBMCs. Subset given: CD45RA+ positively selected. These receptor sequences come from a man aged 18 to 29 in good health. Some clones in this sample may be carry-over from other donors' samples.

The chain uses TRBV30 and TRBJ2-7; TRBD2 aligns across 8 bases. After removal of 3 bases from V and 5 bases from J, the junction contained 12 bases not matched to a gene. The germline CDR1 and CDR2 sequences are GTSNPN and SVGIG (reference sequence). CDR3 length: 15 residues. The CDR3 coding sequence is TGTGCCTGGAGCCCCGGGACTAGTGTCAGCCACGAGCAGTACTTC. This codes for CAWSPGTSVSHEQYF. The full variable domain, rest sourced from reference TRBV30 and TRBJ2-7, is SQTIHQWPATLVQPVGSPLSLECTVEGTSNPNLYWYRQAAGRGLQLLFYSVGIGQISSEVPQNLSASRPQDRQFILSSKKLLLSDSGFYLCAWSPGTSVSHEQYFGPGTRLTVT.

A note on this clone: Other DNA sequences in the same sample also yield this CDR3. The chain combines TRBV18 with TRBJ2-7, with a possible D match to TRBD1 (5 bases). V was shortened by 3 bases and J by 2 bases, with 8 bases between the two germline ends. The CDR3 extends over 13 amino acids. Germline V lookup: CDR1 KGHSH, CDR2 LQKENI. The CDR3 DNA sequence: TGTGCCAGCTCACCTCGACAGCCCTACGAGCAGTACTTC. It yields the protein CASSPRQPYEQYF.

The V gene is TRBV10-3, the J gene TRBJ2-1; D tentatively reads TRBD1 or TRBD2 (5 bases each). Germline V lookup: CDR1 ENHRY, CDR2 SYGVKD. The CDR3 is made up of 15 amino acids. V dropped 5 bases and J dropped 0 bases, with 11 bases sitting between them. CDR3 bases: TGTGCCATCAGTACAGGACTTACCTCCTACAATGAGCAGTTCTTC. This encodes CAISTGLTSYNEQFF.

The chain joins TRBV7-9 to TRBJ1-1, with D perhaps TRBD1 (5 bases). This CDR3 has 17 amino acids. The germline V gene has CDR1 SEHNR and CDR2 FQNEAQ (reference sequence). V was shortened by 5 bases and J by 2 bases, with 21 bases between the two germline ends. CDR3 amino acids: CASSRLGSLDRNTEAFF. Written as DNA, the CDR3 is TGTGCCAGCAGCCGATTAGGGTCCTTAGACAGAAACACTGAAGCTTTCTTT. The entire variable domain, with the rest obtained from reference TRBV7-9 and TRBJ1-1, is as follows: DTGVSQNPRHKITKRGQNVTFRCDPISEHNRLYWYRQTLGQGPEFLTYFQNEAQLEKSRLLSDRFSAERPKGSFSTLEIQRTEQGDSAMYLCASSRLGSLDRNTEAFFGQGTRLTVV.

The chain carries TRBV28 and TRBJ2-1; the match to TRBD2 covers 8 bases. V lost 6 bases and J lost 4; bases outside the gene matches: 14. Germline V gene sequence: CDR1 MDHEN, CDR2 SYDVKM. The CDR3 covers 17 residues. In nucleotides, the CDR3 is TGTGCCAGCAGCATCATCCCCAGCGGGAGTATATACAATGAGCAGTTCTTC. Its translation is CASSIIPSGSIYNEQFF.

The CDR3 loop is CAWTLRGSYEQYF. The DNA of the CDR3 is TGTGCCTGGACTTTAAGGGGCTCCTACGAGCAGTACTTC. The chain couples TRBV30 to TRBJ2-7; possible D gene TRBD1, 5 bases. Germline assignment: CDR1 GTSNPN and CDR2 SVGIG (reference sequence). Between the trimmed V and J ends, which lost 4 bases and 0 bases, there was a span of 10 bases. CDR3 length: 13 amino acids.

This chain uses TRBV7-2 with TRBJ1-5; 9 bases fit TRBD1. CDR3 length: 14 residues. Unmatched junction bases numbered 5, after V lost 6 bases and J lost 5 bases. The germline CDR1 and CDR2 sequences are SGHTA and FQGNSA. The CDR3 DNA reads TGTGCCAGCAGTGAACAGGGGGCGCATCAGCCCCAGCATTTT. It yields the protein CASSEQGAHQPQHF.

The chain joins TRBV7-9 to TRBJ2-7; possible D gene TRBD2, 6 bases. Per the germline V gene, CDR1 is SEHNR and CDR2 is FQNEAQ (reference sequence). This CDR3 is built from 15 residues. V was clipped by 5 bases and J by 4 bases, with 18 bases between them. The CDR3: CASSLVGTSKYEQYF. The CDR3 DNA follows: TGTGCCAGCAGCCTAGTGGGGACTTCCAAATACGAGCAGTACTTC.

This clone has a single count. This rearrangement joins TRBV18 to TRBJ1-1, with unresolved D. CDR1 and CDR2 from the germline V gene are KGHSH and LQKENI. The CDR3 runs to 14 residues. The V end was cut by 0 bases, the J end by 7 bases, with 12 bases between. The CDR3 spells CASSPPGGRGEAFF. The CDR3 DNA reads TGTGCCAGCTCACCACCCGGAGGACGGGGTGAAGCTTTCTTT.

There are a few counts of this clone. The DNA of the CDR3 is TGCGCCAGCAGCTTGGAAATAGCGGGAGGGTTAAACATTCAGTACTTC. Translated: CASSLEIAGGLNIQYF. V usage is TRBV5-1 and J usage is TRBJ2-4, with 11 bases lining up with TRBD2. This CDR3 is built from 16 residues. V dropped 0 bases and J dropped 6; count of bases not matched to a gene: 5. Germline V lookup: CDR1 SGHRS, CDR2 YFSETQ.

The chain combines TRBV6-5 with TRBJ1-2; weak D call: TRBD1 (5 bases). Germline CDR1 and CDR2: MNHEY and SVGAGI. V lost 0 bases to trimming and J lost 4 bases, with 9 bases between them. The CDR3 contains 14 residues. The CDR3 loop is CASSYSGVPYGYTF. As DNA, the CDR3 is TGTGCCAGCAGTTACTCGGGGGTGCCCTATGGCTACACCTTC.

V is TRBV7-2 and J is TRBJ2-3; D gene uncertain. The CDR3 is 16 residues long. The germline V gene encodes CDR1 SGHTA and CDR2 FQGNSA. Trimming removed 2 bases from V and 0 bases from J, with 12 bases in between. The CDR3 spells CASSLRPKVSTDTQYF. The CDR3 nucleotides are TGTGCCAGCAGCTTAAGGCCAAAAGTGAGCACAGATACGCAGTATTTT.

The chain carries TRBV28 and TRBJ1-2; 8 bases map to TRBD1. This CDR3 is built from 11 residues. The V gene end was trimmed by 6 bases and the J gene end by 6 bases; junction bases not matched to a gene: 0. Germline CDR1 and CDR2: MDHEN and SYDVKM. CDR3 amino acids: CASRTGDGYTF. The CDR3 DNA sequence: TGTGCCAGCAGGACAGGGGATGGCTACACCTTC.

This chain links TRBV5-3 with TRBJ2-5; no reliable D call. TRBV5-3 qualifies as an ORF whose function is uncertain. The CDR3 has 16 amino acids. Trimming stripped 1 base from V and 5 bases from J, with 18 bases between. CDR3 DNA: TGTGCCAGAAGCTTGTGCTTCCACGTCTACCTGGAGACCCAGTACTTC. It is translated as CARSLCFHVYLETQYF.

The table lists this clone with a count of one. The chain couples TRBV27 to TRBJ1-2; D is uncertain. The CDR3 is 14 residues long. The germline CDR1 and CDR2 sequences are MNHEY and SMNVEV (reference sequence). With 4 bases removed from V and 4 bases from J, the gap between germline ends came to 13 bases. DNA for the CDR3: TGTGCCAGCAGTTGGAAGGGCTCCGCCTATGGCTACACCTTC. Amino acids: CASSWKGSAYGYTF.

The DNA of the CDR3 is TGTGCCAGCAGCGCGGGACAGTACAATGAGCAGTTCTTC. This translates into CASSAGQYNEQFF. The rearrangement links TRBV6-1 to TRBJ2-1, with D maybe TRBD1 (7 bases). V dropped 6 bases and J dropped 4 bases, with 10 bases sitting between them. The germline CDR1 and CDR2 sequences are MNHNS and SASEGT. This CDR3 has 13 residues.

Notes on this clone: Other nucleotide sequences from this sample produce the same CDR3. This chain uses TRBV9 with TRBJ2-7; D is ambiguous. Germline CDR1 reads SGDLS; CDR2 reads YYNGEE. The ends were cut back, 4 bases at V and 0 bases at J, with 11 bases in the middle. The CDR3 contains 14 residues. This chain's CDR3 is CASSTGPLSYEQYF. For the CDR3, the DNA is TGTGCCAGCAGCACTGGCCCACTCTCCTACGAGCAGTACTTC.

This chain joins TRBV2 and TRBJ2-3; 11 bases fit TRBD2. Germline CDR1 and CDR2: SNHLY and FYNNEI. The CDR3 runs 17 residues. The V gene end was trimmed by 10 bases and the J gene end by 5 bases; junction bases not matched to a gene: 17. Here the CDR3 reads CATSFMTSGITIDTQYF. Here the CDR3 DNA reads TGTGCCACCTCTTTTATGACTAGCGGGATTACAATAGATACGCAGTATTTT.

V usage is TRBV30 and J usage is TRBJ1-6; D remains unclear. The length of the CDR3 is 14 residues. Germline V gene data show CDR1 as GTSNPN and CDR2 as SVGIG (reference sequence). The V end was cut by 0 bases, the J end by 11 bases, with 14 bases between. The CDR3 sequence is CAWSVLVPWAPLHF. The CDR3 nucleotides read TGTGCCTGGAGTGTACTGGTCCCCTGGGCACCCCTCCACTTT.

The chain employs TRBV5-5 and TRBJ2-2, with D uncertain. The CDR3 spans 16 residues. Trimming took 5 bases from V and 1 from J, leaving 15 bases between them. CDR1 and CDR2 from the germline V gene are SGHKS and YYEKEE (reference sequence). For the CDR3, the DNA is TGTGCCAGCAGTTTCCCTGGGATTGGGAACACCGGGGAGCTGTTTTTT. Encoded protein: CASSFPGIGNTGELFF. The complete variable domain, with remaining parts taken from reference TRBV5-5 and TRBJ2-2, reads DAGVTQSPTHLIKTRGQQVTLRCSPISGHKSVSWYQQVLGQGPQFIFQYYEKEERGRGNFPDRFSARQFPNYSSELNVNALLLGDSALYLCASSFPGIGNTGELFFGEGSRLTVL.

This clone is a singleton in its sample. This rearrangement joins TRBV6-5 to TRBJ1-4, with a weak D call TRBD1 (6 bases). The germline V gene encodes CDR1 MNHEY and CDR2 SVGAGI. Trimming left V 2 bases short and J 8 bases short, with 15 bases between. The CDR3 totals 15 residues. DNA for the CDR3: TGTGCCAGCAGTTACGGAGGGGGGGCCAACGAAAAACTGTTTTTT. As protein: CASSYGGGANEKLFF.

This rearrangement joins TRBV15 to TRBJ1-5; 7 nucleotides match TRBD1. The V segment lost 5 bases and the J segment 0 bases; nucleotides outside the gene matches: 7. CDR1 LNHNV and CDR2 YYDKDF come from the germline V gene (reference sequence). The CDR3 spans 16 residues. For the CDR3, the DNA is TGTGCCACCAGCGGGGACAGATTCAATAGCAATCAGCCCCAGCATTTT. It encodes CATSGDRFNSNQPQHF.

This rearrangement joins TRBV28 to TRBJ2-2; D is perhaps TRBD1 (6 bases). Germline-derived CDR1 and CDR2 are MDHEN and SYDVKM. V was pared by 5 bases and J by 0 bases, with 10 bases between. CDR3 length: 15 residues. The chain's CDR3 is CASSKGTTNTGELFF. The CDR3 region has the DNA TGTGCCAGCAGTAAAGGGACAACGAACACCGGGGAGCTGTTTTTT.

V usage is TRBV2 and J usage is TRBJ2-1; D gene ambiguous. CDR1 is SNHLY and CDR2 is FYNNEI in the germline V gene. This CDR3 has 13 amino acids. V was pared by 7 bases and J by 4 bases, with 11 bases between. In DNA form, the CDR3 reads TGTGCCAGCAAGTCCGGAAGTTACAATGAGCAGTTCTTC. This encodes CASKSGSYNEQFF.

The chain joins TRBV27 to TRBJ2-7, with 7 bases matching TRBD1. After removal of 3 bases from V and 13 bases from J, the junction contained 12 bases not matched to a gene. CDR1 is MNHEY, CDR2 SMNVEV, per germline (reference sequence). CDR3 length: 13 residues. The CDR3 bases are TGTGCCAGCAGTTTTCCTGTGACAGGGACGTTATACTTC. Its translation is CASSFPVTGTLYF.

The chain couples TRBV19 to TRBJ1-2; a possible D gene is TRBD1 (6 bases). V gave up 2 bases and J gave up 7 bases, with 11 bases separating them. Germline V CDR1 and CDR2: LNHDA, SQIVND (reference sequence). The CDR3 runs to 13 residues. The CDR3 reads CASSIRGFAGYTF. CDR3 coding DNA: TGTGCCAGTAGTATAAGGGGGTTCGCTGGCTACACCTTC. The full variable domain, with the rest looked up from reference TRBV19 and TRBJ1-2, is DGGITQSPKYLFRKEGQNVTLSCEQNLNHDAMYWYRQDPGQGLRLIYYSQIVNDFQKGDIAEGYSVSREKKESFPLTVTSAQKNPTAFYLCASSIRGFAGYTFGSGTRLTVV.

DNA for the CDR3: TGCGCCAGCAGCATTGACAGGTTCCCCGGGGAGCTGTTTTTT. Amino acids: CASSIDRFPGELFF. The V call is TRBV5-1, the J call TRBJ2-2, with D possibly matching TRBD1 (6 bases). This CDR3 is 14 amino acids long. V lost 4 bases and J lost 6, with 13 bases in between. Germline-derived CDR1 and CDR2 are SGHRS and YFSETQ.

The V and J genes are TRBV7-9 and TRBJ2-3; TRBD2 matches 10 bases. Germline V CDR1 and CDR2: SEHNR, FQNEAQ (reference sequence). The CDR3 loop spans 15 amino acids. The junction had 4 bases not matched to a gene; V was cut back by 5 bases and J by 2 bases. The CDR3 is CASSQGLANTDTQYF. CDR3 coding DNA: TGTGCCAGCAGCCAGGGACTAGCGAACACAGATACGCAGTATTTT.

J is TRBJ2-2 and V is TRBV18; 9 positions match TRBD2. Germline V CDR1 and CDR2: KGHSH, LQKENI. The length of the CDR3 is 14 residues. V lost 6 bases to trimming and J lost 6 bases; unmatched junction nucleotides: 5. The DNA for the CDR3 is TGTGCCAGCTCCCCGGGACTAGCCGCCGGGGAGCTGTTTTTT. Translating it yields CASSPGLAAGELFF.

The chain couples TRBV7-2 to TRBJ2-5; D might be TRBD1 (6 bases). The germline V gene encodes CDR1 SGHTA and CDR2 FQGNSA. V shed 4 bases and J shed 5 bases, with 14 bases lying between them. This CDR3 has 14 amino acids. The CDR3 here is CASSSRQVGETQYF. CDR3 nucleotide sequence: TGTGCCAGCAGCTCGAGACAGGTTGGGGAGACCCAGTACTTC.